This TCR beta chain stems from a study of blood T cell repertoires in COVID-19. Exposed volunteers were people who met a COVID-19 case within 2 weeks before study entry. TCRdb's copy holds only in-frame clones and misses some; the assay was immunoSEQ multiplex PCR. Here the sample spans fewer than 350,000 clones, more than 70% being singletons. The CDR3 spans 16 residues. Trimming removed 2 bases at V and 6 bases at J, with 17 bases between. Per germline, CDR1 MNHEY and CDR2 SVGEGT. Sequenced input: PBMCs or T cells enriched from blood (not recorded which). This receptor was obtained from a woman younger than 45 who had been exposed to COVID-19. This rearrangement joins TRBV6-2 or TRBV6-3 to TRBJ2-1; D possibly corresponds to TRBD2 (7 bases). CDR3 amino acids: CASSYPVGGGINEQFF. For the CDR3, the DNA is TGTGCCAGCAGTTACCCCGTAGGGGGGGGGATCAATGAGCAGTTCTTC.